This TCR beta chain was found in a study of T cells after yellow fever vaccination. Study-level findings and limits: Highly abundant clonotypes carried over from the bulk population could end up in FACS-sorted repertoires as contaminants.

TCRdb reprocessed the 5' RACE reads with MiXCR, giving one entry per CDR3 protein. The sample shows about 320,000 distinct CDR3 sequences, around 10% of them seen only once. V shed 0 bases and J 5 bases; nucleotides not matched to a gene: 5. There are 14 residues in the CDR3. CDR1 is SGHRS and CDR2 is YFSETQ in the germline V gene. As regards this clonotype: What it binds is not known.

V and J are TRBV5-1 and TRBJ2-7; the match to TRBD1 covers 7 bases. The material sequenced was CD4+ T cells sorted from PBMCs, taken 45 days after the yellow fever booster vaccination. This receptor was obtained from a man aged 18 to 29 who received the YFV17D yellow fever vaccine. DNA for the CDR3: TGCGCCAGCAGCTTGGGTGACAGGGCCAACGAGCAGTACGTC. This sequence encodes CASSLGDRANEQYV.